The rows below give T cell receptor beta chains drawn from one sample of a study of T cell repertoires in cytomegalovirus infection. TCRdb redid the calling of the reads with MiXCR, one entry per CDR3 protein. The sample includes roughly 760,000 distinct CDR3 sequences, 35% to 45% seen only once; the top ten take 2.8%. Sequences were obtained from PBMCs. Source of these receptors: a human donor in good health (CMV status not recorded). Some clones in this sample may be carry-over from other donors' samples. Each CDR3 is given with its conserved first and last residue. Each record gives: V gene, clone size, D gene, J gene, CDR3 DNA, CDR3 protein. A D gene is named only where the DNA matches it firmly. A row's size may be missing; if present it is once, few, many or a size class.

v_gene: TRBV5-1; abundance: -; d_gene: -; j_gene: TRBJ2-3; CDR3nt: TGCGCCAGCAGCTTGGCCCCCTTCACAGATACGCAGTATTTT; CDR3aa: CASSLAPFTDTQYF
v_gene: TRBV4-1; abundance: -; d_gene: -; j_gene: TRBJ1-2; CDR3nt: TGCGCCAGCAGCCCTTCCCCGTCAAGCACGAGAGGCTATGGCTACACCTTC; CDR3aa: CASSPSPSSTRGYGYTF
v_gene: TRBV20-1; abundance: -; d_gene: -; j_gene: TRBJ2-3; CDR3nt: TGCAGTGCTAGAGGAGGAAATAGCCCAGATACGCAGTATTTT; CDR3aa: CSARGGNSPDTQYF
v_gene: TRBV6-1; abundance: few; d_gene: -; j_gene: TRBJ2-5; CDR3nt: TGTGCCAGCAGTGACAGGACGACCCAGTACTTC; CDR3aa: CASSDRTTQYF
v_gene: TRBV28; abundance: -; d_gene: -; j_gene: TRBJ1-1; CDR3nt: TGTGCCAGCAGAATGTGGAACACTGAAGCTTTCTTT; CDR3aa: CASRMWNTEAFF
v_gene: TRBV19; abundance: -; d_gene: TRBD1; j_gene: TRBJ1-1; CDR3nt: TGTGCCAGTAGTAGGGACAGGGTGTGGATGAACACTGAAGCTTTCTTT; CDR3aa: CASSRDRVWMNTEAFF
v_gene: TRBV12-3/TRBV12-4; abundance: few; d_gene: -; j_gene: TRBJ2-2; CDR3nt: TGTGCCAGCAGTCTCTCGGACGGCGGGGAGCTGTTTTTT; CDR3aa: CASSLSDGGELFF
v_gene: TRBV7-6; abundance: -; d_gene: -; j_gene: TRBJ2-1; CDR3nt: TGTGCCAGCAGGCCCTCCCCAGGACCCAATAATGAGCAGTTCTTC; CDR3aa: CASRPSPGPNNEQFF
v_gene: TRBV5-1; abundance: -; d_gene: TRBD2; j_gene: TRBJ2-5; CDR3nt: TGCGCCAGCAGCTTGAGAGCGGGAGATCAAGAGACCCAGTACTTC; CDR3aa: CASSLRAGDQETQYF
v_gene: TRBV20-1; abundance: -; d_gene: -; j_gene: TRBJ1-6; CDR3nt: TGCAGTGCTAGATTCAGTCAGGCGGCTTTTAATTCACCCCTCCACTTT; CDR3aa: CSARFSQAAFNSPLHF
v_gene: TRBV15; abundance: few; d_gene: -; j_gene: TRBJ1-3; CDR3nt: TGTGCCACCAGCAGAGCGGATAGGGGGTTACCGGGGAACACCATATATTTT; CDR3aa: CATSRADRGLPGNTIYF
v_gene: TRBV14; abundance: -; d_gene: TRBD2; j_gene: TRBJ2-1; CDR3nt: TGTGCCAGCCAAGGACTAGCGGGAGATGAGCAGTTCTTC; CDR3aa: CASQGLAGDEQFF
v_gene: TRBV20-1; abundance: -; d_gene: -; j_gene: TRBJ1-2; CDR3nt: TGCAGTGCTAGTGGCAGGAACTATGGCTACACCTTC; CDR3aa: CSASGRNYGYTF
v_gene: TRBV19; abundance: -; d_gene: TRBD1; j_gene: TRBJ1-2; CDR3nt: TGTGCCAGTAGTATTCAAGGACAGGGGAGCTATGGCTACACCTTC; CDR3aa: CASSIQGQGSYGYTF
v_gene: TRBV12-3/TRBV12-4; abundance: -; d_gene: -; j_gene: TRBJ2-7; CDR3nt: TGTGCCAGCAGTTTAGGTTCGGGACAAGGCTACGAGCAGTACTTC; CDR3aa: CASSLGSGQGYEQYF